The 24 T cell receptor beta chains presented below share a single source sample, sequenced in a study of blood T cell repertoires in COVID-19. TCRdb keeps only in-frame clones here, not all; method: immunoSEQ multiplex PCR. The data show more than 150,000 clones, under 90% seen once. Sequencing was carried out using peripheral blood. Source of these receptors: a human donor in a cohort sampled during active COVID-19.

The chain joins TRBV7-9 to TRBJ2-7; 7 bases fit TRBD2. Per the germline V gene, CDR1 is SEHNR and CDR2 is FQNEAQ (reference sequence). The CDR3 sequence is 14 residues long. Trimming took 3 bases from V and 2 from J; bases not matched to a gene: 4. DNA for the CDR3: TGTGCCAGCAGCTTCGGGGGGACCACCTACGAGCAGTACTTC. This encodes CASSFGGTTYEQYF.

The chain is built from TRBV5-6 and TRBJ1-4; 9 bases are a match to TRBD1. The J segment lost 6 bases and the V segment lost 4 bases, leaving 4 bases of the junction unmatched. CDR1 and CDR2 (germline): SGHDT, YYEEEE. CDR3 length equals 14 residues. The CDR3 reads CASSLQGADEKLFF. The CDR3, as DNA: TGTGCCAGCAGCCTACAGGGGGCTGATGAAAAACTGTTTTTT.

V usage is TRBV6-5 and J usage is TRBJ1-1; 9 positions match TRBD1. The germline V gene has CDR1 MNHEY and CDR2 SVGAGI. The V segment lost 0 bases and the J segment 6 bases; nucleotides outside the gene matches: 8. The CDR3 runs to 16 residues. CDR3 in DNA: TGTGCCAGCAGTTACTCCGGGACAGGGCCCACCGCTGAAGCTTTCTTT. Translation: CASSYSGTGPTAEAFF.

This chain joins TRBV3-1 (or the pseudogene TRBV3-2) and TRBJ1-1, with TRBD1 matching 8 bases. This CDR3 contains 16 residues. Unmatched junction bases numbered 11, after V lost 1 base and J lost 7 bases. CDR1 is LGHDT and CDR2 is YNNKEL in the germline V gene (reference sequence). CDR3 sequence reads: CASSQGSTGAEGEAFF. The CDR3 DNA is TGTGCCAGCAGCCAAGGATCGACAGGGGCGGAGGGTGAAGCTTTCTTT.

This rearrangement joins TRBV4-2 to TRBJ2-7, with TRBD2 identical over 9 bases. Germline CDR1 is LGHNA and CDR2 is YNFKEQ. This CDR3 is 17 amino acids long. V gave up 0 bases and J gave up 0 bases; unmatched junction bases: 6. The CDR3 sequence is CASSQDRVAGASYEQYF. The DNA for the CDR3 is TGTGCCAGCAGCCAAGATCGGGTAGCGGGGGCCTCCTACGAGCAGTACTTC.

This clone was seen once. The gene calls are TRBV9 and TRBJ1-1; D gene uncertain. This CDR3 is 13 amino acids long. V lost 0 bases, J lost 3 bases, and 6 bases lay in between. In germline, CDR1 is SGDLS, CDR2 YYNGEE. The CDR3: CASSVAGDTEAFF. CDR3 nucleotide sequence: TGTGCCAGCAGCGTAGCCGGGGACACTGAAGCTTTCTTT.

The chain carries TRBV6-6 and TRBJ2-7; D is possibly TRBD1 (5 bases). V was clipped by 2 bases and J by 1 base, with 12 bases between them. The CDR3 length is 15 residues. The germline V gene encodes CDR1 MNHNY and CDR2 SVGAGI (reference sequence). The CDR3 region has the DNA TGTGCCAGCAGTTACCGGTCAGGGTTGTCCTACGAGCAGTACTTC. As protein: CASSYRSGLSYEQYF.

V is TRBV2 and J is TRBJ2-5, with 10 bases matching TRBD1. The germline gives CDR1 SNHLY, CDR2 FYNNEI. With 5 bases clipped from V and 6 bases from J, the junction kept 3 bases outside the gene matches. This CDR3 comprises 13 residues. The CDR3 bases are TGTGCCAGCAGTTCCGACAGGGGGCAGACCCAGTACTTC. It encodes CASSSDRGQTQYF. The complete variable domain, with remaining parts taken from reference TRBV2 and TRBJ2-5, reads EPEVTQTPSHQVTQMGQEVILRCVPISNHLYFYWYRQILGQKVEFLVSFYNNEISEKSEIFDDQFSVERPDGSNFTLKIRSTKLEDSAMYFCASSSDRGQTQYFGPGTRLLVL.

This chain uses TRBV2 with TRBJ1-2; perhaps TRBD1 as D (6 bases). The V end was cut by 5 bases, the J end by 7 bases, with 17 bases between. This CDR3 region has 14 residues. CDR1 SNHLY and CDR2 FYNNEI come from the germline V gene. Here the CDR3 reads CASSTTYGTSGYTF. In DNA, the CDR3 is TGTGCCAGCAGTACTACCTACGGGACATCTGGCTACACCTTC. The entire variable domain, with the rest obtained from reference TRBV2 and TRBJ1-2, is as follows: EPEVTQTPSHQVTQMGQEVILRCVPISNHLYFYWYRQILGQKVEFLVSFYNNEISEKSEIFDDQFSVERPDGSNFTLKIRSTKLEDSAMYFCASSTTYGTSGYTFGSGTRLTVV.

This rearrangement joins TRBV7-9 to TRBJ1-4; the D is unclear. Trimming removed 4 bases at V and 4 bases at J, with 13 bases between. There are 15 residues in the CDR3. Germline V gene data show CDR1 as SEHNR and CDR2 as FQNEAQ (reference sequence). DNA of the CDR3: TGTGCCAGCAGCTACCCCGAGGGTTTTAATGAAAAACTGTTTTTT. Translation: CASSYPEGFNEKLFF.

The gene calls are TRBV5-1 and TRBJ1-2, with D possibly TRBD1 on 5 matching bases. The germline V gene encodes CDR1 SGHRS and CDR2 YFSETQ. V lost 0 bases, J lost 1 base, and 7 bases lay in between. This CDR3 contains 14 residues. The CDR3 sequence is CASSLAGINYGYTF. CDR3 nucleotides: TGCGCCAGCAGCTTGGCAGGGATTAACTATGGCTACACCTTC.

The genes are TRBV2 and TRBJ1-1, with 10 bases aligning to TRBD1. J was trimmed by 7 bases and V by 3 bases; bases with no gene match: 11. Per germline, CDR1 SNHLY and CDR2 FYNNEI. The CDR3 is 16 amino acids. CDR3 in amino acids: CASSDGDRGRDDEAFF. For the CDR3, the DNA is TGTGCCAGCAGTGATGGGGACAGGGGAAGAGATGATGAAGCTTTCTTT.

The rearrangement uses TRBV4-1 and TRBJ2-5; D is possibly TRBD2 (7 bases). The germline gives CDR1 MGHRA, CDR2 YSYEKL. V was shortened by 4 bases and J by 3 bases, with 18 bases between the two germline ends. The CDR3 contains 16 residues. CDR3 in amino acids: CASSLRTGGEEETQYF. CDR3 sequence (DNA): TGCGCCAGCAGCCTCCGAACGGGGGGCGAGGAAGAGACCCAGTACTTC.

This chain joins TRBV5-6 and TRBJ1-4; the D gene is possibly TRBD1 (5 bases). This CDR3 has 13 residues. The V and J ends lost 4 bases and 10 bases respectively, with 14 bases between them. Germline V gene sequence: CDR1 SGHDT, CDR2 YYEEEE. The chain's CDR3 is CASSLDLQGKLFF. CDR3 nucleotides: TGTGCCAGCAGCCTTGACCTGCAGGGAAAACTGTTTTTT. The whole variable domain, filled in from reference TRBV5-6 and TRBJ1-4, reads DAGVTQSPTHLIKTRGQQVTLRCSPKSGHDTVSWYQQALGQGPQFIFQYYEEEERQRGNFPDRFSGHQFPNYSSELNVNALLLGDSALYLCASSLDLQGKLFFGSGTQLSVL.

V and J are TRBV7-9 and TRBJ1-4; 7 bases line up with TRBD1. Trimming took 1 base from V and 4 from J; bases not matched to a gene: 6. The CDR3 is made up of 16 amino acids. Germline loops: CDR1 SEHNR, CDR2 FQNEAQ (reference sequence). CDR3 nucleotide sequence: TGTGCCAGCAGCTTAGGGGGACAGATTTTTAATGAAAAACTGTTTTTT. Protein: CASSLGGQIFNEKLFF.

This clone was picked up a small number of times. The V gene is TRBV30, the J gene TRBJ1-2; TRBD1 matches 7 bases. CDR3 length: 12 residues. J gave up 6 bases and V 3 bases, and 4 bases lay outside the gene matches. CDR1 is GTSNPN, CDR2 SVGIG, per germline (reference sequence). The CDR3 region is CAWRTGQDGYTF. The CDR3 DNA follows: TGTGCCTGGAGGACAGGGCAGGATGGCTACACCTTC.

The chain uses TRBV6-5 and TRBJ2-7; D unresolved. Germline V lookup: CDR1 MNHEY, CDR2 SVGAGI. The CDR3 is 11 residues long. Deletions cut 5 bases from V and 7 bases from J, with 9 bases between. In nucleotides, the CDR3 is TGTGCCAGCAGTAACTACTTTGAGCAGTACTTC. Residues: CASSNYFEQYF.

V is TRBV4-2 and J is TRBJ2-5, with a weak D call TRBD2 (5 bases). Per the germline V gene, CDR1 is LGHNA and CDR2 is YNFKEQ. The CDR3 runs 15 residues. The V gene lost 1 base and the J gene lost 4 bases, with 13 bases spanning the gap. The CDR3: CASSQVWLEGETQYF. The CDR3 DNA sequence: TGTGCCAGCAGCCAAGTTTGGCTTGAGGGAGAGACCCAGTACTTC.

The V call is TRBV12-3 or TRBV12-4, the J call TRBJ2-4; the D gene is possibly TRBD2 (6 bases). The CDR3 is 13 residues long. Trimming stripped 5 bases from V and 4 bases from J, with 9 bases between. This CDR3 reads CASSVGTKNIQYF. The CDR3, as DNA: TGTGCCAGCAGTGTCGGGACTAAAAACATTCAGTACTTC.

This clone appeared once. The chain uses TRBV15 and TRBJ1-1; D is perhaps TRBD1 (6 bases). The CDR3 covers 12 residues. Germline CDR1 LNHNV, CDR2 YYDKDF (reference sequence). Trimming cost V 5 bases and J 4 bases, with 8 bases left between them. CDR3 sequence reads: CATSGGATEAFF. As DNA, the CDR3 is TGTGCCACCAGCGGGGGGGCCACTGAAGCTTTCTTT.

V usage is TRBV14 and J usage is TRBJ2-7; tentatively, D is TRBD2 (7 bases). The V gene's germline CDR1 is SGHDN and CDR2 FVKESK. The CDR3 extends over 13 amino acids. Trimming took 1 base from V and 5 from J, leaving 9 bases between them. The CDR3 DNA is TGTGCCAGCAGCCAAGGGCGGGGGCACGAGCAGTACTTC. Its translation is CASSQGRGHEQYF.

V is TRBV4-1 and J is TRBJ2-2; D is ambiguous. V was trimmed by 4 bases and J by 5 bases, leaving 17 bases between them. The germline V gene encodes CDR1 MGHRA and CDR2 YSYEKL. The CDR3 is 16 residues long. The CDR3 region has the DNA TGCGCCAGCAGCCCTCGAGGAACTCTTGGGACCGGGGAGCTGTTTTTT. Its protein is CASSPRGTLGTGELFF.

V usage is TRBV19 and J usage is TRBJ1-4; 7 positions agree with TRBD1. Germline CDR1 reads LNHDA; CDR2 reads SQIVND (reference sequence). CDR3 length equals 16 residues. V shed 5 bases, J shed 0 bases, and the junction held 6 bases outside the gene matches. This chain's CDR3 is CASSPRQGATNEKLFF. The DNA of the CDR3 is TGTGCCAGTAGTCCTCGCCAGGGGGCAACTAATGAAAAACTGTTTTTT.

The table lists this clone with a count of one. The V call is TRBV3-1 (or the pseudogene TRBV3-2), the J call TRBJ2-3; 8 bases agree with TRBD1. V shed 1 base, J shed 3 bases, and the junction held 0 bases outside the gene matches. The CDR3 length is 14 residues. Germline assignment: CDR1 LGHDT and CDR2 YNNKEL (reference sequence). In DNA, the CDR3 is TGTGCCAGCAGCCAAGGGACAGGGACAGATACGCAGTATTTT. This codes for CASSQGTGTDTQYF.